This T cell receptor beta chain derives from a study of cytomegalovirus exposure and HLA in healthy donors. Broader study findings: Prediction of most subjects' HLA-A and HLA-B alleles by TCR beta sequences was reportedly accurate. There were some public TCRs occurring in many donors, but most TCR sequences were rare. An analysis that was carried out later associated 16,000 or so TCR beta sequences with HLA alleles at 0.05 false discovery rate. Among the most significant clusters, several appeared linked to common viral pathogens in a later analysis.

This PCR relied on a set of 60 Vbeta primers and 13 Jbeta primers. Some clones are missing from TCRdb's copy, which holds only in-frame ones; the method was immunoSEQ multiplex PCR. The sample has under 150,000 clones, roughly four fifths seen once. Comments on this clone: Its target is unknown.

The CDR3 runs 15 residues. V lost 0 bases and J lost 4, with 10 bases in between. The germline V gene encodes CDR1 MNHEY and CDR2 SMNVEV (reference sequence). The sequenced sample consisted of PBMCs. The rearrangement links TRBV27 to TRBJ2-1; weak D call: TRBD1 (5 bases). This clonotype was obtained from a woman in her sixties in good health and CMV-seronegative. The CDR3 DNA follows: TGTGCCAGCAGTTTATCAGGGGATGGTTACAATGAGCAGTTCTTC. Translation: CASSLSGDGYNEQFF.